This T cell receptor (beta chain) was profiled in a study of T cell responses to AZD1222 COVID-19 vaccine. Background on the study: Second doses that came at about 4 or about 12 weeks were put together.

The table came from immunoSEQ multiplex PCR; TCRdb's copy has only in-frame clones and leaves some out. The repertoire has about 68,000 clones, roughly 90% of them found once; the top ten carry 7.5% to 9%. The CDR3 contains 13 residues. CDR1 is MGHRA, CDR2 YSYEKL, per germline. Trimming cost V 4 bases and J 4 bases, with 10 bases left between them. This clonotype was sampled from an adult in good health. The V and J genes are TRBV4-1 and TRBJ2-5, with D unclear. The input for sequencing was peripheral blood, taken on day 0 of AZD1222 vaccination. DNA of the CDR3: TGCGCCAGCAGCCTCTCCCCCACAGAGACCCAGTACTTC. Translating it yields CASSLSPTETQYF.